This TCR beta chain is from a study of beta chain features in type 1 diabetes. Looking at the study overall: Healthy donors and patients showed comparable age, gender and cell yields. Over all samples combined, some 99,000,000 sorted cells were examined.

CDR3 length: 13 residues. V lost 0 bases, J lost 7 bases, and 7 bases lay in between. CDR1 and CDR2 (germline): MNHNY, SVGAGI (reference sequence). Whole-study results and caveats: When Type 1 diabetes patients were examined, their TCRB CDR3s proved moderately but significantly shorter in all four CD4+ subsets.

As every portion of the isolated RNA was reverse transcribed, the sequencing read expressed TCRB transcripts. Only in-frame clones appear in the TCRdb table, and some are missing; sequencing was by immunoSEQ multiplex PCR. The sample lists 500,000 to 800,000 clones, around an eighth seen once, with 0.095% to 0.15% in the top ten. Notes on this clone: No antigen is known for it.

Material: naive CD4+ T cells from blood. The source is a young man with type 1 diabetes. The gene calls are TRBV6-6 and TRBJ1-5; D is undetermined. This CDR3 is CASSYSPGQPQHF. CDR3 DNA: TGTGCCAGCAGTTACTCCCCTGGGCAGCCCCAGCATTTT.